Here is one T cell receptor (beta chain) with its context. The data were taken from a study of CD8 T cells in Susac syndrome. Sequencing of TCR beta drew on CD8+ and CD4+ T cells from blood. TEMRA cells were FACS-enriched and CD8+ and CD4+ T cells negatively isolated. CDR1 KGHSH and CDR2 LQKENI come from the germline V gene. V shed 3 bases and J shed 7 bases, with 12 bases lying between them. This CDR3 spans 13 amino acids. Random hexamers were used to reverse transcribe the RNA input (roughly 0.5 to 1 ug). By means of immunoSEQ multiplex PCR, TCR beta CDR3 spanning 54 Vbeta and 13 Jbeta underwent amplification. TCRdb independently ran MiXCR on the immunoSEQ multiplex PCR reads; one entry per CDR3 protein. The sample consists of about 170,000 distinct CDR3 sequences, 90% to 97% of them appearing once.

The J gene is TRBJ1-1, the V gene TRBV18; D may be TRBD1 (5 bases). This clonotype was sampled from a human donor with Susac syndrome. The sequencing input was CD4+ T cells from PBMCs. Written as DNA, the CDR3 is TGTGCCAGCTCACCGTTTCAGGGAATTGAAGCTTTCTTT. This encodes CASSPFQGIEAFF.